What follows are 6 T cell receptor beta chains derived from one specimen sequenced in a study of technical replicates of blood from several donors. The assay was immunoSEQ multiplex PCR, and TCRdb's table has in-frame clones only and misses some. The sample shows around 70,000 clones, around 93% of them seen only once. Sequenced material: T cells isolated from PBMCs. These receptors came from a human donor in good health.

The V gene is TRBV11-2, the J gene TRBJ1-2; 9 nucleotides line up with TRBD1. The CDR3 covers 13 residues. Trimming took 5 bases from V and 6 from J; bases not matched to a gene: 4. In germline, CDR1 is SGHAT, CDR2 FQNNGV. The CDR3 loop is CASSPRTGDGYTF. Here the CDR3 DNA reads TGTGCCAGCAGCCCGAGGACAGGGGATGGCTACACCTTC.

CDR3 loop: CASSLYRVTSSYEQYF. CDR3 in DNA: TGTGCCAGCAGCTTGTATAGAGTGACAAGCTCCTACGAGCAGTACTTC. V usage is TRBV5-6 and J usage is TRBJ2-7, with D hard to call. Per the germline V gene, CDR1 is SGHDT and CDR2 is YYEEEE. The CDR3 consists of 16 residues. Trimming removed 1 base from V and 0 bases from J, with 14 bases in between.

Here the CDR3 DNA reads TGTGCCAGCAGCTCCCTGGGGCTGGACGGACCCTACGAGCAGTACTTC. Translation gives CASSSLGLDGPYEQYF. The chain employs TRBV7-2 and TRBJ2-7; D possibly corresponds to TRBD1 (5 bases). The CDR3 length is 16 residues. V lost 4 bases, J lost 2 bases, and 18 bases lay in between. Germline CDR1 and CDR2: SGHTA and FQGNSA.

V gene TRBV5-1 combines with J gene TRBJ2-7; TRBD1 might be the D (6 bases). This CDR3 is built from 16 residues. The ends were cut back, 0 bases at V and 4 bases at J, with 17 bases in the middle. Germline values: CDR1 SGHRS, CDR2 YFSETQ. The CDR3 is CASSLAGSGTKYEQYF. DNA of the CDR3: TGCGCCAGCAGCTTGGCCGGGTCCGGGACAAAATACGAGCAGTACTTC.

The J gene is TRBJ2-7, the V gene TRBV4-1, with TRBD2 identical over 8 bases. The CDR3 is made up of 13 amino acids. The V gene's germline CDR1 is MGHRA and CDR2 YSYEKL. V lost 3 bases, J lost 2 bases, and 0 bases stayed unmatched. The CDR3 region is CASSQGLAYEQYF. The CDR3 DNA reads as TGCGCCAGCAGCCAGGGACTAGCCTACGAGCAGTACTTC.

V is TRBV29-1 and J is TRBJ1-4, with TRBD1 matching 7 bases. Trimming took 5 bases from V and 6 from J; bases not matched to a gene: 6. Germline V gives CDR1 SQVTM, CDR2 ANQGSEA. CDR3 length equals 13 residues. CDR3 coding DNA: TGCAGCGTTCCGACAGGGAGACATGAAAAACTGTTTTTT. Translated, it gives CSVPTGRHEKLFF. Using reference TRBV29-1 and TRBJ1-4 for the parts outside the CDR3, the full variable domain is SAVISQKPSRDICQRGTSLTIQCQVDSQVTMMFWYRQQPGQSLTLIATANQGSEATYESGFVIDKFPISRPNLTFSTLTVSNMSPEDSSIYLCSVPTGRHEKLFFGSGTQLSVL.